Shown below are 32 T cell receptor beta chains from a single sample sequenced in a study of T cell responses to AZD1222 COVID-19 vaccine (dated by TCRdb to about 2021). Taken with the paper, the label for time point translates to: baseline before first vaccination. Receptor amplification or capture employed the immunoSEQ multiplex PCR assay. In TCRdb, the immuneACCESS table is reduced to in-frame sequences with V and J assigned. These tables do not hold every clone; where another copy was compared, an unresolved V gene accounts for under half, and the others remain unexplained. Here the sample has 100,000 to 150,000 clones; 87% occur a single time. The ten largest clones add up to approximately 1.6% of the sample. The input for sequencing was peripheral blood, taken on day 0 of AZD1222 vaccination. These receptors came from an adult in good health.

The CDR3 sequence is CASTRGNTEAFF. CDR3 sequence (DNA): TGTGCCAGCACGCGGGGGAACACTGAAGCTTTCTTT. The rearrangement uses TRBV2 and TRBJ1-1; D uncertain. Germline V CDR1 and CDR2: SNHLY, FYNNEI. The CDR3 has 12 residues. V lost 7 bases to trimming and J lost 1 base, with 7 bases between them.

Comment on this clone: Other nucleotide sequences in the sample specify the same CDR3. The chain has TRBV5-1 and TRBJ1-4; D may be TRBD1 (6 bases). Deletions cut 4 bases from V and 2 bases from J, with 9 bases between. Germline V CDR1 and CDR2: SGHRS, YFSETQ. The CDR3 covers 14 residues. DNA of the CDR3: TGCGCCAGCAGCCCGGGGGGCACTAATGAAAAACTGTTTTTT. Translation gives CASSPGGTNEKLFF.

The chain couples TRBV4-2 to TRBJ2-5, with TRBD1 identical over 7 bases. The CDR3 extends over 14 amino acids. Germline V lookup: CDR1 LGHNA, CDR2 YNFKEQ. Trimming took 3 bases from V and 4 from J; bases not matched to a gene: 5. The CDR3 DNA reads TGTGCCAGCAGCCAGAGACAGGGCACAGAGACCCAGTACTTC. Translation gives CASSQRQGTETQYF.

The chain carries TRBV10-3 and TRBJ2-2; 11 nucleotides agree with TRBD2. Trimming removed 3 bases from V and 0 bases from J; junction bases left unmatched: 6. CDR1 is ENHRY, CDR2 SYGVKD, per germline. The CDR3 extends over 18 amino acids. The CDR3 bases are TGTGCCATCAGTGAAGATCTAGCGGGGGGTTCGAACACCGGGGAGCTGTTTTTT. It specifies CAISEDLAGGSNTGELFF.

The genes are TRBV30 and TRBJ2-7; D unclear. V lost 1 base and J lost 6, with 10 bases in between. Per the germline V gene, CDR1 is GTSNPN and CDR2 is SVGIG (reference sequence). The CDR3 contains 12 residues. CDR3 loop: CAWSAGSLEQYF. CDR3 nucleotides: TGTGCCTGGAGTGCGGGCTCCCTCGAGCAGTACTTC. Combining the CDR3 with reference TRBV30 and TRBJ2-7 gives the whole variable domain SQTIHQWPATLVQPVGSPLSLECTVEGTSNPNLYWYRQAAGRGLQLLFYSVGIGQISSEVPQNLSASRPQDRQFILSSKKLLLSDSGFYLCAWSAGSLEQYFGPGTRLTVT.

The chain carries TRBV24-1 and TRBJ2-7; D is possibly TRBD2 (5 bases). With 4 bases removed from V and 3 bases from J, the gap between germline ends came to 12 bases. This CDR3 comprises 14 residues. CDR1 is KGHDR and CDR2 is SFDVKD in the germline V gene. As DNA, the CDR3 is TGTGCCACCAGTGAGGCGGGCAGTCACTACGAGCAGTACTTC. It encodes CATSEAGSHYEQYF.

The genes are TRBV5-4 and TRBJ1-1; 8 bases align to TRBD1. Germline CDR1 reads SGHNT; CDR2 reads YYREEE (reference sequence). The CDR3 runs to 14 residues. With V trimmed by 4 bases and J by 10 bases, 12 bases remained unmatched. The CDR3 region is CASSLDTGGGRAFF. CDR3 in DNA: TGTGCCAGCAGCCTAGACACAGGGGGAGGCAGAGCTTTCTTT.

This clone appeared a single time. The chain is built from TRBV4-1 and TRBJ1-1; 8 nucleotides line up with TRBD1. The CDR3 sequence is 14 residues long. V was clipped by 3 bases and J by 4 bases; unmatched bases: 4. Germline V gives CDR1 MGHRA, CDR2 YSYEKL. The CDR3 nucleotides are TGCGCCAGCAGCCATACCCAGGGGGCCACTGAAGCTTTCTTT. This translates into CASSHTQGATEAFF.

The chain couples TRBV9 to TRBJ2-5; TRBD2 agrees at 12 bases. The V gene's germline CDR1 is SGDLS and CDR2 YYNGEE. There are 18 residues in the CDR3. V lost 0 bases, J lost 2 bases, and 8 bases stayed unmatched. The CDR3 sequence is CASSVAASGGAGQETQYF. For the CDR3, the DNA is TGTGCCAGCAGCGTAGCGGCTAGCGGGGGGGCCGGGCAAGAGACCCAGTACTTC.

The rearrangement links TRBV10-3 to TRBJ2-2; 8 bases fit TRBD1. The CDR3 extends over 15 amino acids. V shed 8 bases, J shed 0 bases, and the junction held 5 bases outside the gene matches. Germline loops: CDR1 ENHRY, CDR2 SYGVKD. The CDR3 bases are TGTGCCATCGGAACGGGACAGGCGAACACCGGGGAGCTGTTTTTT. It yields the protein CAIGTGQANTGELFF.

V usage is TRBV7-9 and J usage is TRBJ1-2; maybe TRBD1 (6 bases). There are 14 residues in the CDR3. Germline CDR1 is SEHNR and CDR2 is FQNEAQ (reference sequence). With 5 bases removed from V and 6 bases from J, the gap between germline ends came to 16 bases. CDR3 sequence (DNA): TGTGCCAGCAGCCCTAGGGGGTCGTGGGATGGCTACACCTTC. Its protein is CASSPRGSWDGYTF.

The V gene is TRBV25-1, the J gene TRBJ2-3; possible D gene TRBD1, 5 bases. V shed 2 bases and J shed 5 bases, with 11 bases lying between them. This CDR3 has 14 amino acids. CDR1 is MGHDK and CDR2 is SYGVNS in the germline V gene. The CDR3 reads CASSERVDRDTQYF. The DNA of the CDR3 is TGTGCCAGCAGTGAAAGAGTCGACAGAGATACGCAGTATTTT.

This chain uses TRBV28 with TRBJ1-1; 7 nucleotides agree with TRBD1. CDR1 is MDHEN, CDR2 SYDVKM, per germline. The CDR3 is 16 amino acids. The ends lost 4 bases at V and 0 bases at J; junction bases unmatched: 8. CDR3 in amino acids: CASSSHRGRVNTEAFF. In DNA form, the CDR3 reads TGTGCCAGCAGTTCCCACAGGGGCAGGGTGAACACTGAAGCTTTCTTT.

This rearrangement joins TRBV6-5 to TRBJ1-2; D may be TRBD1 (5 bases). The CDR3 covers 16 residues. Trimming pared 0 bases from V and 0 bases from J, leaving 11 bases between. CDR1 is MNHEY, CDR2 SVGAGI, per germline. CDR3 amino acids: CASSYSTVLANYGYTF. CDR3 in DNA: TGTGCCAGCAGTTACTCGACAGTTTTAGCTAACTATGGCTACACCTTC.

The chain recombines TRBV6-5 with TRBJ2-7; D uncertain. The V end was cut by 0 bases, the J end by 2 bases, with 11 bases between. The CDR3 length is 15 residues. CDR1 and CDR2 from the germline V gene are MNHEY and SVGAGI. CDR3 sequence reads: CASSYSSGLTYEQYF. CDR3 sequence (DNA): TGTGCCAGCAGTTACTCCTCTGGGTTGACCTACGAGCAGTACTTC.

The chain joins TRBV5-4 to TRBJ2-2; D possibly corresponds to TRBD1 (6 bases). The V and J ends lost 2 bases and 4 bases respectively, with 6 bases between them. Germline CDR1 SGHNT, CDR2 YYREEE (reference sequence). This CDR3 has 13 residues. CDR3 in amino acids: CASSFRGTGELFF. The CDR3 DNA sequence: TGTGCCAGCAGCTTCAGGGGCACCGGGGAGCTGTTTTTT.

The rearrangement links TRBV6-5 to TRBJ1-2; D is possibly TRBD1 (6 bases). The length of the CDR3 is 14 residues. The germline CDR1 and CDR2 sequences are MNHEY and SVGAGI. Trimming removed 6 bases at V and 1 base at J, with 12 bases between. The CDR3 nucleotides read TGTGCCAGCAGAACAGGGTTAAGTAACTATGGCTACACCTTC. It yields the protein CASRTGLSNYGYTF.

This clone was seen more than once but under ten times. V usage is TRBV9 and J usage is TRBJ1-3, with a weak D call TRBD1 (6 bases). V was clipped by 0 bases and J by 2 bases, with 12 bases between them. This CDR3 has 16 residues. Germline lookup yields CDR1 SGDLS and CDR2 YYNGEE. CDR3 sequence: CASSVGRGLTGNTIYF. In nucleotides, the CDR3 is TGTGCCAGCAGCGTAGGTCGGGGGCTCACTGGAAACACCATATATTTT. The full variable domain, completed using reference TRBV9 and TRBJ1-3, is DSGVTQTPKHLITATGQRVTLRCSPRSGDLSVYWYQQSLDQGLQFLIQYYNGEERAKGNILERFSAQQFPDLHSELNLSSLELGDSALYFCASSVGRGLTGNTIYFGEGSWLTVV.

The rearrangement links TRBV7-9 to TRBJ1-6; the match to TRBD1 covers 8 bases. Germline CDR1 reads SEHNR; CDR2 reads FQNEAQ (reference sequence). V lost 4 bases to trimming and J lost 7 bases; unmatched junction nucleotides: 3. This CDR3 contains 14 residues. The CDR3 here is CASSSGQGNSPLHF. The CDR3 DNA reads TGTGCCAGCAGCTCCGGACAGGGAAATTCACCCCTCCACTTT.

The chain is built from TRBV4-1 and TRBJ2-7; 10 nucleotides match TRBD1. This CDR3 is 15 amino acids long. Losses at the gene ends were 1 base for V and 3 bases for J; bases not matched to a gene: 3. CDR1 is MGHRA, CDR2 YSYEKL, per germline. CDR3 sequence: CASSQAGTGDYEQYF. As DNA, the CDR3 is TGCGCCAGCAGCCAAGCGGGGACAGGGGACTACGAGCAGTACTTC.

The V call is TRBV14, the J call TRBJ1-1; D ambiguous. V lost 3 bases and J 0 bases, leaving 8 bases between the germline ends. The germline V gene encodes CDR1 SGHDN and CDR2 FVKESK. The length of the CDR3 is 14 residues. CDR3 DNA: TGTGCCAGCAGCCAGAAAGGGATGAACACTGAAGCTTTCTTT. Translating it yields CASSQKGMNTEAFF.

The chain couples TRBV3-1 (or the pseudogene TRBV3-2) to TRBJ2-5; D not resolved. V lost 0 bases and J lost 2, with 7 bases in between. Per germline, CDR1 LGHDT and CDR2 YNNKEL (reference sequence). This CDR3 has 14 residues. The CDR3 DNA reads TGTGCCAGCAGCCAAGATACAGTTCAAGAGACCCAGTACTTC. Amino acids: CASSQDTVQETQYF.

The CDR3, as DNA: TGTGCCAGCAGCTGGGGAATTTATAGGACAGGGAAGAACACCGGGGAGCTGTTTTTT. It yields the protein CASSWGIYRTGKNTGELFF. This chain connects TRBV5-6 to TRBJ2-2, with 8 bases that match TRBD1. The CDR3 is 19 residues long. J was trimmed by 1 base and V by 3 bases; bases with no gene match: 14. Germline V gives CDR1 SGHDT, CDR2 YYEEEE.

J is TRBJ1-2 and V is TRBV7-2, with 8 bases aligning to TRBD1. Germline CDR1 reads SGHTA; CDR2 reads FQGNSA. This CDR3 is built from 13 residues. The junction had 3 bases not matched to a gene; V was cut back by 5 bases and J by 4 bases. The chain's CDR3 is CASSAQGAYGYTF. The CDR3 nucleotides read TGTGCCAGCAGCGCTCAGGGGGCCTATGGCTACACCTTC.

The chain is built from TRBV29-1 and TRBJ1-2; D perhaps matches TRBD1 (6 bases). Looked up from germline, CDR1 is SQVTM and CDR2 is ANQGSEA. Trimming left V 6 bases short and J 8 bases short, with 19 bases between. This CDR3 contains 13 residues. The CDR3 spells CSVAVRGQGGYTF. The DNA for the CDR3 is TGCAGCGTAGCCGTTCGGGGGCAGGGGGGCTACACCTTC.

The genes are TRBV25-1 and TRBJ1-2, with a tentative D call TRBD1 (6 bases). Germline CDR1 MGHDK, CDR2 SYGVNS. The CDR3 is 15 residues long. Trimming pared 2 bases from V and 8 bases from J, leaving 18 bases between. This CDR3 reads CASSEPEQGFMGYTF. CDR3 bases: TGTGCCAGCAGTGAACCAGAACAGGGTTTTATGGGCTACACCTTC.

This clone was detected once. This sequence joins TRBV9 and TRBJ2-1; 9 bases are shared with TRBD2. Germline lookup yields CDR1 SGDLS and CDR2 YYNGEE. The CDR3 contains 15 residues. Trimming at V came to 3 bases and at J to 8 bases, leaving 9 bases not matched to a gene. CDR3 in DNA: TGTGCCAGCAGCGAGGGGGGGACTAGCTCCCATGAGCAGTTCTTC. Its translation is CASSEGGTSSHEQFF.

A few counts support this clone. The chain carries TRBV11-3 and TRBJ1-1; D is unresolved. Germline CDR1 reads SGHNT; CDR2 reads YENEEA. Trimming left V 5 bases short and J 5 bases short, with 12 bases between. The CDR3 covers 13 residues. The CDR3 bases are TGTGCCAGCAGCCGGACCGAAGTTACTGAAGCTTTCTTT. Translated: CASSRTEVTEAFF.

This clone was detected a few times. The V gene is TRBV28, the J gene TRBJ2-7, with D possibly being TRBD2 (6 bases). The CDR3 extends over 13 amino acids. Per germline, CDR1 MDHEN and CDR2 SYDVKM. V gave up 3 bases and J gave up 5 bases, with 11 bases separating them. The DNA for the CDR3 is TGTGCCAGCAGTTTGAGGGGAGGCAACGAGCAGTACTTC. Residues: CASSLRGGNEQYF.

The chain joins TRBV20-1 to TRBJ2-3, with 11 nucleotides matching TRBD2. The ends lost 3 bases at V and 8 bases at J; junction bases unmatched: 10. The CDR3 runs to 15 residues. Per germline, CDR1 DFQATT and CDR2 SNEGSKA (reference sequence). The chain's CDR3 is CSASPAIAGGGTQYF. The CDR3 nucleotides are TGCAGTGCTAGTCCTGCAATAGCGGGGGGGGGTACGCAGTATTTT.

The CDR3 spells CASILEGATDTQYF. The CDR3, as DNA: TGTGCCAGCATTCTTGAGGGGGCCACAGATACGCAGTATTTT. The rearrangement links TRBV2 to TRBJ2-3, with 7 bases lining up with TRBD1. The CDR3 runs to 14 residues. CDR1 SNHLY and CDR2 FYNNEI come from the germline V gene. Trimming took 7 bases from V and 2 from J; bases not matched to a gene: 6. Together with reference TRBV2 and TRBJ2-3, the CDR3 gives the full variable domain: EPEVTQTPSHQVTQMGQEVILRCVPISNHLYFYWYRQILGQKVEFLVSFYNNEISEKSEIFDDQFSVERPDGSNFTLKIRSTKLEDSAMYFCASILEGATDTQYFGPGTRLTVL.

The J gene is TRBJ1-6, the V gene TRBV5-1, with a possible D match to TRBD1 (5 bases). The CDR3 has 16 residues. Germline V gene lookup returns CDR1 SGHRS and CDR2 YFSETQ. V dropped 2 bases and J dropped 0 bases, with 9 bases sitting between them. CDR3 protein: CASSFSGSSYNSPLHF. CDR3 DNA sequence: TGCGCCAGCAGCTTCTCAGGGAGCTCCTATAATTCACCCCTCCACTTT.